This TCR beta chain derives from a study of T cell changes during pregnancy in multiple sclerosis. Only in-frame clones appear in the TCRdb table, and some are missing; sequencing was by immunoSEQ multiplex PCR. Of approximately 20,000 clones listed, roughly 89% were seen once; the top ten hold 5.8%. The CDR3 sequence is 15 residues long. V lost 5 bases to trimming and J lost 2 bases; unmatched junction nucleotides: 4. Germline loops: CDR1 SEHNR, CDR2 FQNEAQ (reference sequence). The sequence derives from a female donor in good health, enrolled as a control in a pregnancy study. Sequencing used CD8+ T cells from peripheral blood mononuclear cells, obtained in the third trimester of pregnancy. The chain uses TRBV7-9 and TRBJ2-2; 8 bases agree with TRBD2. The CDR3 DNA reads TGTGCCAGCAGCCCTAGCGGGTATAACACCGGGGAGCTGTTTTTT. Its translation is CASSPSGYNTGELFF. Full variable domain (outside the CDR3, taken from reference TRBV7-9 and TRBJ2-2): DTGVSQNPRHKITKRGQNVTFRCDPISEHNRLYWYRQTLGQGPEFLTYFQNEAQLEKSRLLSDRFSAERPKGSFSTLEIQRTEQGDSAMYLCASSPSGYNTGELFFGEGSRLTVL.